The clone carrying this TCR delta chain is labeled medium-sized. TCRdb reapplied CATT to the RT-PCR reads. The sample has about 5,700 delta-chain clones; around 1.9% are singletons. These data come from a study of gamma-delta T cells after stem cell transplantation. V lost 3 bases, J lost 0 bases, and 12 bases stayed unmatched. There are 19 residues in the CDR3. Per the germline V gene, CDR1 is GEAIGNYY and CDR2 is EKD. Sequencing was carried out using gamma-delta T cells. This receptor was obtained from a human donor. It is not recorded whose cells these are; they may come from a transplant donor. This chain links TRDV2 with TRDJ1; 13 bases are a match to TRDD3. For the CDR3, the DNA is TGTGCCTGTGACGCCTATAATACTGGGGGATACGAGTACACCGATAAACTCATCTTT. Translating gives CACDAYNTGGYEYTDKLIF.